The rows below give T cell receptor beta chains drawn from one sample of a study of blood T cell repertoires in COVID-19. Libraries were prepared by immunoSEQ multiplex PCR; TCRdb keeps only in-frame clonotypes and omits some of them. The data hold 72,000 or so clones, with about 81% observed a single time. Material for sequencing was peripheral blood. The receptor source for this set is a human donor in a cohort sampled during active COVID-19. CDR3s include the opening cysteine and the closing phenylalanine or tryptophan. D genes are given only for firm matches. Size is stated for part of the rows, as once, few or many counts, or as a class when the clone is expanded.

CDR3nt: TGTGCCAGCAGCGGACGGGACTCCGCCAATGAGCAGTTCTTC; CDR3aa: CASSGRDSANEQFF; d_gene: NA; abundance: NA; j_gene: TRBJ2-1; len: 14; v_gene: TRBV9
CDR3nt: TGTGCCAGCAGTTTCGTAGGTTCAGCGGGGGAAGAGCAGTACTTC; CDR3aa: CASSFVGSAGEEQYF; d_gene: TRBD2; abundance: NA; j_gene: TRBJ2-7; len: 15; v_gene: TRBV28
CDR3nt: TGCGCCAGCAGCCAAGATGTAACTAGCGGGAGGCGTGAGCAGTACTTC; CDR3aa: CASSQDVTSGRREQYF; d_gene: TRBD2; abundance: medium-sized; j_gene: TRBJ2-7; len: 16; v_gene: TRBV4-3
CDR3nt: TGTGCCACCAGTGTTCCGGACAGCCCAGAGGCAGATACGCAGTATTTT; CDR3aa: CATSVPDSPEADTQYF; d_gene: NA; abundance: NA; j_gene: TRBJ2-3; len: 16; v_gene: TRBV24-1
CDR3nt: TGCAGCGTTGAAGCTGTGGGACAGGACTATGGCTACACCTTC; CDR3aa: CSVEAVGQDYGYTF; d_gene: TRBD1; abundance: NA; j_gene: TRBJ1-2; len: 14; v_gene: TRBV29-1
CDR3nt: TGCGCCAGCGGGCGGGACCAAGAGACCCAGTACTTC; CDR3aa: CASGRDQETQYF; d_gene: NA; abundance: NA; j_gene: TRBJ2-5; len: 12; v_gene: TRBV5-1
CDR3nt: TGTGCCAGCAGACCCCTAGAAGGTCAGCCCCAGCATTTT; CDR3aa: CASRPLEGQPQHF; d_gene: NA; abundance: NA; j_gene: TRBJ1-5; len: 13; v_gene: TRBV6-5
CDR3nt: TGTGCCAGCAGCCGACTGGACAGGGGGAGTGGCTACGAGCAGTACTTC; CDR3aa: CASSRLDRGSGYEQYF; d_gene: TRBD1; abundance: once; j_gene: TRBJ2-7; len: 16; v_gene: TRBV5-4
CDR3nt: TGTGCCAGCAGGGGCGGGGGGCCGGGCTATGGCTACACCTTC; CDR3aa: CASRGGGPGYGYTF; d_gene: NA; abundance: NA; j_gene: TRBJ1-2; len: 14; v_gene: TRBV5-4
CDR3nt: TGCGCCAGCAGGGGGGGGATGACTAGCACAGATACGCAGTATTTT; CDR3aa: CASRGGMTSTDTQYF; d_gene: TRBD2; abundance: NA; j_gene: TRBJ2-3; len: 15; v_gene: TRBV10-2
CDR3nt: TGTGCCATCAGTGGGGCGAGTCGGCAAGGGGAAGAGACCCAGTACTTC; CDR3aa: CAISGASRQGEETQYF; d_gene: NA; abundance: NA; j_gene: TRBJ2-5; len: 16; v_gene: TRBV10-3
CDR3nt: TGCGCCAGCAGCTCCCGCCCGGAGAGTGTGGAGCAGTACTTC; CDR3aa: CASSSRPESVEQYF; d_gene: NA; abundance: NA; j_gene: TRBJ2-7; len: 14; v_gene: TRBV5-1
CDR3nt: TGTGCCAGCAGTGAAGTCGGGGGGAGCACTGAAGCTTTCTTT; CDR3aa: CASSEVGGSTEAFF; d_gene: NA; abundance: NA; j_gene: TRBJ1-1; len: 14; v_gene: TRBV2
CDR3nt: TGTGCCAGCGGAGACAGGGGGGAGCGCGCTTTCTTT; CDR3aa: CASGDRGERAFF; d_gene: TRBD1; abundance: NA; j_gene: TRBJ1-1; len: 12; v_gene: TRBV27
CDR3nt: TGTGCCAGCAGAGGGGATCAGGGCCAGCCCCAGCATTTT; CDR3aa: CASRGDQGQPQHF; d_gene: NA; abundance: NA; j_gene: TRBJ1-5; len: 13; v_gene: TRBV25-1
CDR3nt: TGTGCCAGCAGCTTGAGGCCGGGACTTCCTAGCACAGATACGCAGTATTTT; CDR3aa: CASSLRPGLPSTDTQYF; d_gene: NA; abundance: few; j_gene: TRBJ2-3; len: 17; v_gene: TRBV5-4
CDR3nt: TGCGCCAGCAGCCAAGACGATCCACCGGGACAGCCCCAGCATTTT; CDR3aa: CASSQDDPPGQPQHF; d_gene: NA; abundance: NA; j_gene: TRBJ1-5; len: 15; v_gene: TRBV4-3
CDR3nt: TGTGCCAGCAGCTTAGGGGGCGCCCCTTCGACCGGGGAGCTGTTTTTT; CDR3aa: CASSLGGAPSTGELFF; d_gene: NA; abundance: NA; j_gene: TRBJ2-2; len: 16; v_gene: TRBV7-2
CDR3nt: TGTGCCAGCAGCGTAGAAGGGTGGACAGGCTTAACCGGGGAGCTGTTTTTT; CDR3aa: CASSVEGWTGLTGELFF; d_gene: TRBD1; abundance: once; j_gene: TRBJ2-2; len: 17; v_gene: TRBV9
CDR3nt: TGTGCCAGTAGTATAGATATACGGGTAGCTGAAGCTTTCTTT; CDR3aa: CASSIDIRVAEAFF; d_gene: NA; abundance: NA; j_gene: TRBJ1-1; len: 14; v_gene: TRBV19
CDR3nt: TGCGCCAGCAGCCAAGGCACTATCGCACAGGGGTCAGATACGCAGTATTTT; CDR3aa: CASSQGTIAQGSDTQYF; d_gene: TRBD1; abundance: once; j_gene: TRBJ2-3; len: 17; v_gene: TRBV4-1
CDR3nt: TGTGCCAGCAGTCGAGGACAGAATAGCAATCAGCCCCAGCATTTT; CDR3aa: CASSRGQNSNQPQHF; d_gene: NA; abundance: NA; j_gene: TRBJ1-5; len: 15; v_gene: TRBV27
CDR3nt: TGTGCCTGGAGTGTAGGGGACAGGGGCTACGAGCAGTACTTC; CDR3aa: CAWSVGDRGYEQYF; d_gene: TRBD1; abundance: few; j_gene: TRBJ2-7; len: 14; v_gene: TRBV30
CDR3nt: TGCGCCAGCAGCTTCCGGGACAGGGGCCCTGCAACTAATGAAAAACTGTTTTTT; CDR3aa: CASSFRDRGPATNEKLFF; d_gene: TRBD1; abundance: NA; j_gene: TRBJ1-4; len: 18; v_gene: TRBV5-1
CDR3nt: TGTGCCAGTAGTGAACAGGGTCTGCTTGGGCAGCCCCAGCATTTT; CDR3aa: CASSEQGLLGQPQHF; d_gene: NA; abundance: NA; j_gene: TRBJ1-5; len: 15; v_gene: TRBV19
CDR3nt: TGTGCCAGCAGTCAATGGACAGGAGGGACAGATACGCAGTATTTT; CDR3aa: CASSQWTGGTDTQYF; d_gene: NA; abundance: NA; j_gene: TRBJ2-3; len: 15; v_gene: TRBV6-5